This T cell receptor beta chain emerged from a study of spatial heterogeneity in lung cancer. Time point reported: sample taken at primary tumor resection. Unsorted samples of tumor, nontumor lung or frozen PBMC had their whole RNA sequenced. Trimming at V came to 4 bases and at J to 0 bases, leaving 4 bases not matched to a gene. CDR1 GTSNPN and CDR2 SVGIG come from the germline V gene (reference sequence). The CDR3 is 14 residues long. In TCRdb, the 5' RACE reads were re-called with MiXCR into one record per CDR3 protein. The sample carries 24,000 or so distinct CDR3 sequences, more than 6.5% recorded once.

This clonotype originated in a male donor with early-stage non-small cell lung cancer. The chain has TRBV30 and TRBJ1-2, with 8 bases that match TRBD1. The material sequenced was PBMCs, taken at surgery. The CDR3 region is CAWTQGASNYGYTF. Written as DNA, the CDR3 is TGTGCCTGGACTCAGGGGGCTTCTAACTATGGCTACACCTTC.